Reported below is one T cell receptor beta chain. Its antigen is not known. The data belong to a study of cytomegalovirus exposure and HLA in healthy donors. Whole-study findings and limits: Most likely, a cluster of highly shared sequence variants arose as a sequencing artifact. The classifier was said to identify cytomegalovirus status with high specificity and sensitivity. Excluded were some V segments that proved indistinguishable, including TRBV6-2 and TRBV6-3.

PCR involved 60 Vbeta and 13 Jbeta primers. The assay was immunoSEQ multiplex PCR, and TCRdb's table has in-frame clones only and misses some. This sample has approximately 130,000 clones, with approximately 80% found just once. Trimming removed 6 bases from V and 4 bases from J, with 6 bases in between. Germline CDR1 reads LNHDA; CDR2 reads SQIVND (reference sequence). The CDR3 length is 11 residues. The sequenced sample consisted of PBMCs. The source is a boy between 2 and 10 years old in good health and CMV-seronegative. V and J are TRBV19 and TRBJ2-5; no reliable D call. This CDR3 is CASRAGETQYF. DNA for the CDR3: TGTGCCAGTAGGGCTGGAGAGACCCAGTACTTC.